These T cell receptor beta chains were read from a single sample in a study of cytomegalovirus exposure and HLA in healthy donors. Measured with immunoSEQ multiplex PCR; TCRdb has only the in-frame clones, and not every one. The top ten clones hold 1.5% to 2% of a sample with some 150,000 clones, around 9.7% of them seen once. The sample consisted of PBMCs. Receptors originate from a man aged 50 to 59 in good health and CMV-seronegative. Both conserved end residues are part of each CDR3. The D gene is left open where the match is weak. Part of the rows lack a size; the others show once, few, many or a class for expanded clones.

CDR3nt: TGTGCCAGCAGCCCCCTCAGGGGGGATGGGACTGAAGCTTTCTTT
CDR3aa: CASSPLRGDGTEAFF
abundance: NA
v_gene: TRBV13
j_gene: TRBJ1-1
d_gene: TRBD1

CDR3nt: TGCGCCAGCAGCGCAAATGATGGCGGTCGCGGTCGGGAGACCCAGTACTTC
CDR3aa: CASSANDGGRGRETQYF
abundance: NA
v_gene: TRBV5-1
j_gene: TRBJ2-5
d_gene: NA

CDR3nt: TGTGCCAGCAGCGTAGATGAGGGGAGGGGTGAAAAACTGTTTTTT
CDR3aa: CASSVDEGRGEKLFF
abundance: NA
v_gene: TRBV9
j_gene: TRBJ1-4
d_gene: NA

CDR3nt: TGTGCCCTCGCCAGTGTGAACTATGGCTACACCTTC
CDR3aa: CALASVNYGYTF
abundance: few
v_gene: TRBV30
j_gene: TRBJ1-2
d_gene: NA

CDR3nt: TGTGCCAGCACCCCCCGCGGCAGGGCGGACAATGAGCAGTTCTTC
CDR3aa: CASTPRGRADNEQFF
abundance: NA
v_gene: TRBV7-9
j_gene: TRBJ2-1
d_gene: NA

CDR3nt: TGCGCCAGCAGCATAGGACAGGGGGGCTACGAGCAGTACTTC
CDR3aa: CASSIGQGGYEQYF
abundance: few
v_gene: TRBV5-1
j_gene: TRBJ2-7
d_gene: TRBD1

CDR3nt: TGTGCCAGTAGTATAGAGAGTCATTTCTCTGGGGCCAACGTCCTGACTTTC
CDR3aa: CASSIESHFSGANVLTF
abundance: few
v_gene: TRBV19
j_gene: TRBJ2-6
d_gene: NA

CDR3nt: TGCGCCAGCAGCCAATATACCGGGACAGGAATGGTCTACGAGCAGTACTTC
CDR3aa: CASSQYTGTGMVYEQYF
abundance: NA
v_gene: TRBV4-1
j_gene: TRBJ2-7
d_gene: TRBD1

CDR3nt: TGTGCCAGTAGTATAGATCAGGCGGGTAGCCACACTGAAGCTTTCTTT
CDR3aa: CASSIDQAGSHTEAFF
abundance: NA
v_gene: TRBV19
j_gene: TRBJ1-1
d_gene: NA

CDR3nt: TGTGCCAGCACCGGACTAGCGGGAGGGCCCGGGTCCTACGAGCAGTACTTC
CDR3aa: CASTGLAGGPGSYEQYF
abundance: few
v_gene: TRBV27
j_gene: TRBJ2-7
d_gene: TRBD2

CDR3nt: TGTGCCTGGAGCGGACATTTGAACACTGAAGCTTTCTTT
CDR3aa: CAWSGHLNTEAFF
abundance: NA
v_gene: TRBV30
j_gene: TRBJ1-1
d_gene: NA

CDR3nt: TGTGCCAGCAGTGCGTTACAGGGAGACACAGATACGCAGTATTTT
CDR3aa: CASSALQGDTDTQYF
abundance: NA
v_gene: TRBV2
j_gene: TRBJ2-3
d_gene: NA

CDR3nt: TGTGCCAGCAGTTTACCCGGACTAGCGGGTAACAATGAGCAGTTCTTC
CDR3aa: CASSLPGLAGNNEQFF
abundance: NA
v_gene: TRBV27
j_gene: TRBJ2-1
d_gene: TRBD2

CDR3nt: TGCGCCAGCAGCTTGGTGGGACAGGTATTGAACACTGAAGCTTTCTTT
CDR3aa: CASSLVGQVLNTEAFF
abundance: few
v_gene: TRBV5-1
j_gene: TRBJ1-1
d_gene: TRBD1

CDR3nt: TGTGCCAGCAGCTTGGATCGTTTTCGGGTCGGGGGGGCCTACAATGAGCAGTTCTTC
CDR3aa: CASSLDRFRVGGAYNEQFF
abundance: NA
v_gene: TRBV5-6
j_gene: TRBJ2-1
d_gene: TRBD2

CDR3nt: TGTGCCAGCAGTGCCAACCCGGGACAGAGGAACACTGAAGCTTTCTTT
CDR3aa: CASSANPGQRNTEAFF
abundance: NA
v_gene: TRBV28
j_gene: TRBJ1-1
d_gene: TRBD1

CDR3nt: TGTGCCAGCAGTGACTCTGCTAGCGGGGGGGCTAACCAGTTCTTC
CDR3aa: CASSDSASGGANQFF
abundance: few
v_gene: TRBV6-4
j_gene: TRBJ2-1
d_gene: TRBD2

CDR3nt: TGTGCCAGTAGTATAGATGCCGGGACAGAAACAGGCGGCTACACCTTC
CDR3aa: CASSIDAGTETGGYTF
abundance: NA
v_gene: TRBV19
j_gene: TRBJ1-2
d_gene: TRBD1